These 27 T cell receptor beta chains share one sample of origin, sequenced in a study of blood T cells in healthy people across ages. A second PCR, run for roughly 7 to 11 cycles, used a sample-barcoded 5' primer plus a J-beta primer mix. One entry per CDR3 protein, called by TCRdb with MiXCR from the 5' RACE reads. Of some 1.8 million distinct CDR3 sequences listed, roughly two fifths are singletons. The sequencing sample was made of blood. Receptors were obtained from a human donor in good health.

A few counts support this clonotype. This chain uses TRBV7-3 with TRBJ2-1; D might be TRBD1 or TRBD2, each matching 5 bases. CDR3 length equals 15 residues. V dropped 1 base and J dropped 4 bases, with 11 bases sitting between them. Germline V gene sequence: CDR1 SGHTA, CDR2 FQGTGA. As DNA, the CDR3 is TGTGCCAGCAGCTTAAGAGGGGATAGGTACAATGAGCAGTTCTTC. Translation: CASSLRGDRYNEQFF.

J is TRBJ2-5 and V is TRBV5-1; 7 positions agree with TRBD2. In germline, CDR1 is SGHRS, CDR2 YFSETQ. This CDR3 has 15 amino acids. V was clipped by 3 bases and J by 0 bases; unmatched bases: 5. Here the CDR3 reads CASSSSGDYQETQYF. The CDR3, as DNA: TGCGCCAGCAGCTCGAGCGGGGATTACCAAGAGACCCAGTACTTC.

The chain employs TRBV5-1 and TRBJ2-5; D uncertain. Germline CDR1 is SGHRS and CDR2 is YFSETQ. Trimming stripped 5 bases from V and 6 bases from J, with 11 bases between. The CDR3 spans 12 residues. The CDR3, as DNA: TGCGCCAGCAGTGCCCAGCAAAAGACCCAGTACTTC. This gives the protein CASSAQQKTQYF. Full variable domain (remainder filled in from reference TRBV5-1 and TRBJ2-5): KAGVTQTPRYLIKTRGQQVTLSCSPISGHRSVSWYQQTPGQGLQFLFEYFSETQRNKGNFPGRFSGRQFSNSRSEMNVSTLELGDSALYLCASSAQQKTQYFGPGTRLLVL.

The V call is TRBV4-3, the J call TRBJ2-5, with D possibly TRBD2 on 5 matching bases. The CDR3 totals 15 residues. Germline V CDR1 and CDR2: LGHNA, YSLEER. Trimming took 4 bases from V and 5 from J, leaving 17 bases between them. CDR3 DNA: TGCGCCAGCAGCCTGATCTTTCACCCGGGGGAGACCCAGTACTTC. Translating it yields CASSLIFHPGETQYF.

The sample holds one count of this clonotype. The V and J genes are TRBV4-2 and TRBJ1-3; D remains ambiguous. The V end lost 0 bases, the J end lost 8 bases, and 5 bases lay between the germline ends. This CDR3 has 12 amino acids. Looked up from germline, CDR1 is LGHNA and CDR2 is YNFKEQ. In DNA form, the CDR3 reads TGTGCCAGCAGCCAAGAATCACACACCATATATTTT. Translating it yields CASSQESHTIYF.

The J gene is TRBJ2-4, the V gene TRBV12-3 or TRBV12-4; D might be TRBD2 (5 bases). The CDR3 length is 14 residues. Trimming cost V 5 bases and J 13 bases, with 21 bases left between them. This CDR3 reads CASSALERVEEQYF. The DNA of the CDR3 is TGTGCCAGCAGTGCCCTGGAGAGGGTGGAGGAGCAGTACTTC.

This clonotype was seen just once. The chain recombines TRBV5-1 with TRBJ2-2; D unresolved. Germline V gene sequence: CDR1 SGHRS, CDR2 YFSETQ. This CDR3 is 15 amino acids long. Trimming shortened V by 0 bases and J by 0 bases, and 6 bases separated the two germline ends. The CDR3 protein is CASSLDTSNTGELFF. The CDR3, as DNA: TGCGCCAGCAGCTTGGACACATCGAACACCGGGGAGCTGTTTTTT.

CDR3 bases: TGTGCCACCAGCAGCTCATATCGACAGAGTCTTCTCTACGAGCAGTACTTC. This codes for CATSSSYRQSLLYEQYF. The rearrangement joins TRBV15 to TRBJ2-7, with D possibly being TRBD1 (5 bases). V lost 3 bases, J lost 3 bases, and 21 bases lay in between. From germline, CDR1 is LNHNV and CDR2 YYDKDF (reference sequence). This CDR3 has 17 amino acids. Together with reference TRBV15 and TRBJ2-7, the CDR3 gives the full variable domain: DAMVIQNPRYQVTQFGKPVTLSCSQTLNHNVMYWYQQKSSQAPKLLFHYYDKDFNNEADTPDNFQSRRPNTSFCFLDIRSPGLGDTAMYLCATSSSYRQSLLYEQYFGPGTRLTVT.

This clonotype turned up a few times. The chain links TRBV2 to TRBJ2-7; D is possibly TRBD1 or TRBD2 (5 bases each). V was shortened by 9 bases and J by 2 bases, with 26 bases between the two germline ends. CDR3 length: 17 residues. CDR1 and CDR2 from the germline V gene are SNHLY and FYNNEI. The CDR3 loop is CASLRLTGAELTYEQYF. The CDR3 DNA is TGTGCCAGTTTGCGACTAACTGGGGCAGAACTAACCTACGAGCAGTACTTC.

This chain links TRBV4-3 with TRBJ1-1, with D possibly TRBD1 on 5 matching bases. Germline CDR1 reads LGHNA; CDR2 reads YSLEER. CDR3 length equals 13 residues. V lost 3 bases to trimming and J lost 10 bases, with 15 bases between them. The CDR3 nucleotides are TGCGCCAGCAGCCAGGCCGAAGGGGCTGGAGCTTTCTTT. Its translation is CASSQAEGAGAFF.

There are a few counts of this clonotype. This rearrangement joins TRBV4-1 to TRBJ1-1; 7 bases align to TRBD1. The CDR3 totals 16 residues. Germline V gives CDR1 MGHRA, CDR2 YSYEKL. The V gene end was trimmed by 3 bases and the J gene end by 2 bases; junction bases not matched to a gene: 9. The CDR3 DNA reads TGCGCCAGCAGCCAGTTGCAGGGACAGACCAACACTGAAGCTTTCTTT. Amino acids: CASSQLQGQTNTEAFF.

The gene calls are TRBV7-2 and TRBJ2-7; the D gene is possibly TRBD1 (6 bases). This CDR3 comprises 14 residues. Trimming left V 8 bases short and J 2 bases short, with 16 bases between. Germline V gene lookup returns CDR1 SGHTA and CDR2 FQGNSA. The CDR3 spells CASGMRAGAYEQYF. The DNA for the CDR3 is TGTGCCAGCGGGATGCGGGCAGGGGCCTACGAGCAGTACTTC.

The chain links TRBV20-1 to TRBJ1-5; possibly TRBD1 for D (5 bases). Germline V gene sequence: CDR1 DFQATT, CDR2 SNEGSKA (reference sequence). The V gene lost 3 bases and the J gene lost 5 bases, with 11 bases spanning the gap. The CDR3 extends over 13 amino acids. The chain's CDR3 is CSASSRGDQPQHF. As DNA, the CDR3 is TGCAGTGCTAGTTCGAGGGGAGATCAGCCCCAGCATTTT.

The DNA for the CDR3 is TGTGCCAGTAGTGTCCGAGACAACAATCAGCCCCAGCATTTT. It is translated as CASSVRDNNQPQHF. This chain uses TRBV19 with TRBJ1-5; D is unclear. Between the trimmed V and J ends, which lost 5 bases and 3 bases, there was a span of 11 bases. Per germline, CDR1 LNHDA and CDR2 SQIVND (reference sequence). The CDR3 totals 14 residues.

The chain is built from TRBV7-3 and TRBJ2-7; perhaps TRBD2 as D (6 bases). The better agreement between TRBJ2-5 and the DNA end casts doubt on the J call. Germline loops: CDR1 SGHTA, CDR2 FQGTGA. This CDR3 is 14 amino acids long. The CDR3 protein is CASSLNARGETQYF. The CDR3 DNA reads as TGTGCCAGCAGCTTAAATGCGCGGGGTGAGACCCAGTACTTC.

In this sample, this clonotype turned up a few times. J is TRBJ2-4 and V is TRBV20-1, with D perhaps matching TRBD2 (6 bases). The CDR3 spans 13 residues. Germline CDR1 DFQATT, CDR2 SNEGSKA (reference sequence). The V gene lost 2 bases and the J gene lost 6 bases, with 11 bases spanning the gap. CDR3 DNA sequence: TGCAGTGCTAGAAAGGAGGGCACAAACATTCAGTACTTC. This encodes CSARKEGTNIQYF.

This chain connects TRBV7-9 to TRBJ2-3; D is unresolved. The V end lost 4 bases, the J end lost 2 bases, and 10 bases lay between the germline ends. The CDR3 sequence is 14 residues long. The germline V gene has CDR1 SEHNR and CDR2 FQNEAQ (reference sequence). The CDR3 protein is CASSSQIYTDTQYF. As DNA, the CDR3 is TGTGCCAGCAGCTCACAGATCTACACAGATACGCAGTATTTT. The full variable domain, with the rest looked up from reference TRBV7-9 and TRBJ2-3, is DTGVSQNPRHKITKRGQNVTFRCDPISEHNRLYWYRQTLGQGPEFLTYFQNEAQLEKSRLLSDRFSAERPKGSFSTLEIQRTEQGDSAMYLCASSSQIYTDTQYFGPGTRLTVL.

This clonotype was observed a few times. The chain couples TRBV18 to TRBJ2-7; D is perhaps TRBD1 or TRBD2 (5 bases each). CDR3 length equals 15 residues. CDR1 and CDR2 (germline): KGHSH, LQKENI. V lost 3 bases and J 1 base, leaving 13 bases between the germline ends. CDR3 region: CASSPTRGPSYEQYF. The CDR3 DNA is TGTGCCAGCTCACCTACTAGGGGACCATCCTACGAGCAGTACTTC.

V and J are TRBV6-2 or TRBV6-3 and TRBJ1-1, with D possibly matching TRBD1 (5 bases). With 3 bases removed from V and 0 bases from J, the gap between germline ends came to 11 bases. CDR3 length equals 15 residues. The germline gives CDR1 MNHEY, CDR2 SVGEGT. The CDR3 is CASSYRGELNTEAFF. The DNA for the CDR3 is TGTGCCAGCAGTTATAGGGGCGAGTTGAACACTGAAGCTTTCTTT.

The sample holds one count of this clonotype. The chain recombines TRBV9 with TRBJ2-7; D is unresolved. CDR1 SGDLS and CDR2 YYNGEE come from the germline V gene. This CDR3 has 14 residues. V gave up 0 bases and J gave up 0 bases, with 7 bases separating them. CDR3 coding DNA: TGTGCCAGCAGCGTAGACCCAGTCTCCTACGAGCAGTACTTC. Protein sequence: CASSVDPVSYEQYF. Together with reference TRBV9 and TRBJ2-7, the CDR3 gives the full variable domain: DSGVTQTPKHLITATGQRVTLRCSPRSGDLSVYWYQQSLDQGLQFLIQYYNGEERAKGNILERFSAQQFPDLHSELNLSSLELGDSALYFCASSVDPVSYEQYFGPGTRLTVT.

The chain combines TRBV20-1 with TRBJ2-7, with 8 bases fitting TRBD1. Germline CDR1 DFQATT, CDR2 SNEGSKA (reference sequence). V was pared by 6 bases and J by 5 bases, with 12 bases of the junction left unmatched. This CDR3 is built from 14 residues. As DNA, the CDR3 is TGCAGTGCCGCCTCTTACAGGGGGACCCACGAGCAGTACTTC. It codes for CSAASYRGTHEQYF.

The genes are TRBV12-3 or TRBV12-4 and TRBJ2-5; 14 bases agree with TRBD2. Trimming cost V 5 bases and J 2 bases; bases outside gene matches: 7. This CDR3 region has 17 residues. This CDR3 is CASSPGLAGGVQETQYF. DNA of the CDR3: TGTGCCAGCAGTCCCGGACTAGCGGGGGGTGTACAAGAGACCCAGTACTTC.

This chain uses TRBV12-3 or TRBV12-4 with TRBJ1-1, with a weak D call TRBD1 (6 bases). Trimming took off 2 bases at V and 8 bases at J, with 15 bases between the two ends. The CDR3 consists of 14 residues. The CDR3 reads CASSLKGGLTEAFF. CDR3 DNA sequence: TGTGCCAGCAGTTTAAAAGGGGGGCTAACAGAAGCTTTCTTT.

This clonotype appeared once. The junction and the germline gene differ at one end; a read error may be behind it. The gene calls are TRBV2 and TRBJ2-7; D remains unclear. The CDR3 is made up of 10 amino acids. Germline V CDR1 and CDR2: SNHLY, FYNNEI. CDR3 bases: TGTGCCAGCAGTGACATCGAGCAGGACTTC. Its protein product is CASSDIEQDF. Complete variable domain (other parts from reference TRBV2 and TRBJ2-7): EPEVTQTPSHQVTQMGQEVILRCVPISNHLYFYWYRQILGQKVEFLVSFYNNEISEKSEIFDDQFSVERPDGSNFTLKIRSTKLEDSAMYFCASSDIEQDFGPGTRLTVT.

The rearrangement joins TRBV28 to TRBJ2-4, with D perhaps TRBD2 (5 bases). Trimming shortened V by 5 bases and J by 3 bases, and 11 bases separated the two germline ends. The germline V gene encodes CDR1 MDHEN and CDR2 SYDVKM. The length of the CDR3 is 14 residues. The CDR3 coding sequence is TGTGCCAGCAGTCCCCTCCGGGGCAAAAACATTCAGTACTTC. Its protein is CASSPLRGKNIQYF.

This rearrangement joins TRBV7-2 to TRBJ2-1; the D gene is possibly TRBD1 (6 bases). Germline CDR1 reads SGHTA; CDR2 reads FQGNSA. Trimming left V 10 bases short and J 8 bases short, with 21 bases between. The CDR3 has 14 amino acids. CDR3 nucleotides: TGTGCCACGGTTGAGTGGGGGCCGGGCGATGAGCAGTTCTTC. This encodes CATVEWGPGDEQFF.

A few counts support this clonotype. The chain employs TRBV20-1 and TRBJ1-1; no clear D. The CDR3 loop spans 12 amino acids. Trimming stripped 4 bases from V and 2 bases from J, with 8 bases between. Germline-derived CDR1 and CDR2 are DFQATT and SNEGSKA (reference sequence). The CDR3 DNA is TGCAGTGCTACACAGAGAAACACTGAAGCTTTCTTT. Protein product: CSATQRNTEAFF.